The text below deals with one T cell receptor (beta chain). Assay: immunoSEQ multiplex PCR; the TCRdb copy retains only in-frame clones and omits some. Altogether fewer than 450,000 clones are present, about 88% being singletons, with the ten largest covering more than 1%. This specimen comes from a study of blood T cell repertoires in COVID-19. Across the study: COVID-19 samples collected from the United States, Italy and Spain covered acute and convalescent phases.

V lost 8 bases and J lost 1, with 9 bases in between. Germline V lookup: CDR1 SNHLY, CDR2 FYNNEI. CDR3 length: 12 residues. The study recruited people aged roughly 18 to 100 years across about two dozen US areas. Cohorts were based on clinical histories the participants reported. Either two negative PCRs, clearance, or symptom resolution qualified Cohort 3 donors as recovered. Sequencing used PBMCs or T cells enriched from blood (not recorded which). This receptor was taken from a woman aged 30 to 39 who had recovered from COVID-19. V usage is TRBV2 and J usage is TRBJ2-7; D not resolved. CDR3 DNA sequence: TGTGCCAGCGAGCTCTCGTCCTACGAGCAGTACTTC. Translating gives CASELSSYEQYF.